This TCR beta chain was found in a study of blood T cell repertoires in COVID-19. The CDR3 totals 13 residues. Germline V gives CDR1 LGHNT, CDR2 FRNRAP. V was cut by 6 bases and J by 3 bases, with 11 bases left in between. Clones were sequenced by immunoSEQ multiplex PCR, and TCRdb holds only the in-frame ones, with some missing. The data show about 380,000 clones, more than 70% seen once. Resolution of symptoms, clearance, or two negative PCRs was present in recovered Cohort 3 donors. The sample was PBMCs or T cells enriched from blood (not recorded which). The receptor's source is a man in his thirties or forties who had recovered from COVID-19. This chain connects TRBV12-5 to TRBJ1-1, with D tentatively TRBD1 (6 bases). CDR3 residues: CASGPDSYTEAFF. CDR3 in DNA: TGTGCTAGTGGCCCGGACAGCTACACTGAAGCTTTCTTT.